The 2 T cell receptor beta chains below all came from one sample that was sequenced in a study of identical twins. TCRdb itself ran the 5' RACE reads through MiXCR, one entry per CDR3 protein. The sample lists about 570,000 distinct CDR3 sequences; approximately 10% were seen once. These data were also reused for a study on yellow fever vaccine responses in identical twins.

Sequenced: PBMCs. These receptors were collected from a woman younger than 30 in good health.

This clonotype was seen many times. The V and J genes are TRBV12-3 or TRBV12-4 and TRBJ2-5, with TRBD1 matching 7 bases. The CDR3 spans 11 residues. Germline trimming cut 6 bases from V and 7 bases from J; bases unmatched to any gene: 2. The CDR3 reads CASSRTGTQYF. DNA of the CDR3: TGTGCCAGCAGCCGGACAGGGACCCAGTACTTC.

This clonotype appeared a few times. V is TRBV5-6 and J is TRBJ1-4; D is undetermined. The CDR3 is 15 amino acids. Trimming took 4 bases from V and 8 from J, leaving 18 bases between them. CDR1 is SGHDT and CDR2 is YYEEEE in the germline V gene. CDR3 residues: CASSGGPGRVEKLFF. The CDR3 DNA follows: TGTGCCAGCAGCGGTGGACCGGGCAGAGTCGAAAAACTGTTTTTT.